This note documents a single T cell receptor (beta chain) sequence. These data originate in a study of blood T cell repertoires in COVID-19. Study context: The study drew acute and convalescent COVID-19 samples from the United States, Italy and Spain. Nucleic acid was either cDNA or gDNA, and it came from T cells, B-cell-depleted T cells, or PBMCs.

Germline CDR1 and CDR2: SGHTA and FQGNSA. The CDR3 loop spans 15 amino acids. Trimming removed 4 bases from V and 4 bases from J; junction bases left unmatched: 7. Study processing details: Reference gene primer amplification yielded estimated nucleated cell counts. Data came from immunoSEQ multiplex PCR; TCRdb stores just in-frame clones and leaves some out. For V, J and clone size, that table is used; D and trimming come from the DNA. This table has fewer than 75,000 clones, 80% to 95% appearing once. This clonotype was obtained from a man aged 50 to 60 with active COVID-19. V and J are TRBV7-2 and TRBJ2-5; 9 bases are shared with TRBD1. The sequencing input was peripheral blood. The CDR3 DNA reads TGTGCCAGCAGCTCTAGACAGGGGGTAGGAGAGACCCAGTACTTC. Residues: CASSSRQGVGETQYF. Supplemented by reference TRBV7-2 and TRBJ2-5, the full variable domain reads GAGVSQSPSNKVTEKGKDVELRCDPISGHTALYWYRQSLGQGLEFLIYFQGNSAPDKSGLPSDRFSAERTGGSVSTLTIQRTQQEDSAVYLCASSSRQGVGETQYFGPGTRLLVL.